Below are 18 T cell receptor beta chains sequenced from a single sample in a study of cytomegalovirus exposure and HLA in healthy donors (dated 2017 in TCRdb). The method behind the library was the immunoSEQ multiplex PCR assay. For the multiplex PCR, a mixture combining 60 forward primers for TCR Vbeta segments and 13 reverse primers for TCR Jbeta segments was used. This immuneACCESS table, as held by TCRdb, lists in-frame sequences with V and J called but not all clones. Of the missing ones, under half trace to an unresolved V gene in checked studies; the others have no known cause. The sample data list fewer than 200,000 clones, and 73% of these were observed just once. The ten largest account for 1.5% to 2% of the sample. The specimen sequenced was PBMCs. These receptors came from a woman aged 25-40 years in good health and CMV-seronegative.

The chain combines TRBV6-1 with TRBJ2-7, with 7 bases that match TRBD1. Trimming took 5 bases from V and 0 from J; bases not matched to a gene: 7. Germline lookup yields CDR1 MNHNS and CDR2 SASEGT. This CDR3 has 15 amino acids. CDR3 sequence reads: CASSNPGQLSYEQYF. The CDR3 DNA is TGTGCCAGCAGTAATCCGGGACAGCTCTCCTACGAGCAGTACTTC.

The chain joins TRBV19 to TRBJ1-2, with TRBD1 as a possible D gene (5 bases). Trimming left V 5 bases short and J 11 bases short, with 21 bases between. Germline loops: CDR1 LNHDA, CDR2 SQIVND (reference sequence). CDR3 size: 14 residues. The CDR3 sequence: CASSVAGKAMWYTF. For the CDR3, the DNA is TGTGCCAGTAGTGTGGCAGGGAAGGCCATGTGGTACACCTTC. The full variable domain, its missing parts supplied by reference TRBV19 and TRBJ1-2, is DGGITQSPKYLFRKEGQNVTLSCEQNLNHDAMYWYRQDPGQGLRLIYYSQIVNDFQKGDIAEGYSVSREKKESFPLTVTSAQKNPTAFYLCASSVAGKAMWYTFGSGTRLTVV.

This clone was observed once. The chain employs TRBV10-3 and TRBJ1-1; possibly TRBD1 for D (5 bases). The CDR3 sequence is 13 residues long. Trimming removed 7 bases from V and 1 base from J, with 10 bases in between. Germline values: CDR1 ENHRY, CDR2 SYGVKD. The CDR3 DNA follows: TGTGCCATCACATTAGGGGCGAACACTGAAGCTTTCTTT. Its protein is CAITLGANTEAFF.

This chain connects TRBV7-9 to TRBJ1-5; no clear D. Germline CDR1 reads SEHNR; CDR2 reads FQNEAQ (reference sequence). The V end was cut by 3 bases, the J end by 2 bases, with 8 bases between. This CDR3 contains 14 residues. CDR3 coding DNA: TGTGCCAGCAGCTTGAGTTCGGGCAATCAGCCCCAGCATTTT. It specifies CASSLSSGNQPQHF. The variable domain in full, completed from reference TRBV7-9 and TRBJ1-5, reads DTGVSQNPRHKITKRGQNVTFRCDPISEHNRLYWYRQTLGQGPEFLTYFQNEAQLEKSRLLSDRFSAERPKGSFSTLEIQRTEQGDSAMYLCASSLSSGNQPQHFGDGTRLSIL.

This clone was counted once. The chain carries TRBV21-1 and TRBJ1-1; the table's D call, TRBD1, has no DNA check behind it. TRBV21-1 is labeled a pseudogene. The CDR3 covers 12 residues. CDR3 sequence reads: CASTQGSTEAFF. In nucleotides, the CDR3 is TGTGCCAGCACCCAGGGTAGCACTGAAGCTTTCTTT.

The chain is built from TRBV9 and TRBJ2-2, with D possibly TRBD1 on 5 matching bases. The ends were cut back, 0 bases at V and 7 bases at J, with 13 bases in the middle. The germline V gene has CDR1 SGDLS and CDR2 YYNGEE. The CDR3 contains 15 residues. CDR3 protein: CASSVVLGEDGELFF. As DNA, the CDR3 is TGTGCCAGCAGCGTAGTATTAGGGGAAGACGGGGAGCTGTTTTTT.

The chain is built from TRBV18 and TRBJ1-1, with unresolved D. The V end lost 4 bases, the J end lost 1 base, and 4 bases lay between the germline ends. The CDR3 extends over 12 amino acids. Germline CDR1 is KGHSH and CDR2 is LQKENI. The DNA of the CDR3 is TGTGCCAGCTCACTTCGGAACACTGAAGCTTTCTTT. Translating it yields CASSLRNTEAFF.

This clone turned up a few times. The CDR3 DNA reads as TGTGCCAGCAGCTTAGACGCTAGTGGTGCAGATACGCAGTATTTT. Protein sequence: CASSLDASGADTQYF. The rearrangement links TRBV7-9 to TRBJ2-3; D gene unclear. The germline gives CDR1 SEHNR, CDR2 FQNEAQ (reference sequence). The ends were cut back, 1 base at V and 4 bases at J, with 12 bases in the middle. CDR3 length: 15 residues.

The V and J genes are TRBV10-2 and TRBJ2-3; 12 nucleotides line up with TRBD2. J lost 6 bases, V lost 3 bases, and 10 bases had no gene match. This CDR3 region has 17 residues. Germline V gene sequence: CDR1 WSHSY, CDR2 SAAADI. CDR3 amino acids: CASSDPPSGGAIDTQYF. The CDR3, as DNA: TGCGCCAGCAGTGACCCCCCTAGCGGGGGGGCTATCGATACGCAGTATTTT.

The rearrangement links TRBV2 to TRBJ1-6; the match to TRBD1 covers 8 bases. The V gene's germline CDR1 is SNHLY and CDR2 FYNNEI. Unmatched junction bases numbered 19, after V lost 6 bases and J lost 6 bases. The CDR3 is 19 residues long. CDR3 sequence: CASRGGTGIPGAINSPLHF. In nucleotides, the CDR3 is TGTGCCAGCAGAGGTGGGACAGGCATCCCGGGCGCCATTAATTCACCCCTCCACTTT.

The chain couples TRBV6-1 to TRBJ2-1, with TRBD2 identical over 9 bases. CDR1 is MNHNS and CDR2 is SASEGT in the germline V gene. V was clipped by 5 bases and J by 5 bases; unmatched bases: 1. This CDR3 has 13 amino acids. CDR3 protein: CASSSGRNNEQFF. The CDR3 nucleotides are TGTGCCAGCAGTAGCGGGAGGAACAATGAGCAGTTCTTC.

The chain has TRBV30 and TRBJ1-4, with TRBD1 as a possible D gene (5 bases). The CDR3 runs to 16 residues. Per germline, CDR1 GTSNPN and CDR2 SVGIG (reference sequence). The ends were cut back, 2 bases at V and 7 bases at J, with 20 bases in the middle. CDR3 nucleotides: TGTGCCTGGAGTTTGGTGGGGGGAATGAGTACTGAAAAACTGTTTTTT. Encoded protein: CAWSLVGGMSTEKLFF.

This chain joins TRBV7-2 and TRBJ2-1; 8 positions match TRBD1. J gave up 2 bases and V 3 bases, and 3 bases lay outside the gene matches. Germline CDR1 is SGHTA and CDR2 is FQGNSA. The CDR3 is 15 amino acids. The CDR3 sequence: CASSLDRETYNEQFF. In DNA, the CDR3 is TGTGCCAGCAGCTTGGACAGGGAGACCTACAATGAGCAGTTCTTC.

This chain links TRBV13 with TRBJ1-4; D not resolved. The CDR3 extends over 13 amino acids. Germline lookup yields CDR1 PRHDT and CDR2 FYEKMQ (reference sequence). The ends were cut back, 0 bases at V and 4 bases at J, with 3 bases in the middle. The CDR3 sequence is CASSLGHNEKLFF. The CDR3 DNA is TGTGCCAGCAGCTTAGGCCATAATGAAAAACTGTTTTTT.

J is TRBJ1-3 and V is TRBV4-2, with 7 bases that match TRBD1. This CDR3 is built from 18 residues. Unmatched junction bases numbered 11, after V lost 0 bases and J lost 3 bases. In germline, CDR1 is LGHNA, CDR2 YNFKEQ. The CDR3 here is CASSQESSQGNGGNTIYF. The CDR3 DNA reads as TGTGCCAGCAGCCAAGAGAGCTCACAGGGGAACGGTGGAAACACCATATATTTT.

This clone has a handful of counts. The chain has TRBV5-4 and TRBJ2-3; 11 bases fit TRBD2. The CDR3 has 15 amino acids. Germline loops: CDR1 SGHNT, CDR2 YYREEE (reference sequence). V lost 6 bases to trimming and J lost 6 bases; unmatched junction nucleotides: 9. CDR3 in amino acids: CASNPGLAVQDTQYF. In DNA form, the CDR3 reads TGTGCCAGCAACCCGGGACTAGCGGTTCAGGATACGCAGTATTTT.

The chain employs TRBV19 and TRBJ1-1; 7 positions agree with TRBD1. The J segment lost 11 bases and the V segment lost 6 bases, leaving 12 bases of the junction unmatched. The CDR3 length is 13 residues. CDR1 is LNHDA and CDR2 is SQIVND in the germline V gene (reference sequence). CDR3 sequence: CASSNQQGFGAFF. Here the CDR3 DNA reads TGTGCCAGTAGCAACCAACAGGGGTTCGGGGCTTTCTTT.

This clone showed up just once. The chain is built from TRBV2 and TRBJ2-7; tentative D call: TRBD2 (6 bases). Between the trimmed V and J ends, which lost 8 bases and 5 bases, there was a span of 13 bases. The length of the CDR3 is 12 residues. The V gene's germline CDR1 is SNHLY and CDR2 FYNNEI. DNA of the CDR3: TGTGCCAGCCACGGGAGTAGCCACGAGCAGTACTTC. As protein: CASHGSSHEQYF.